The rows below give T cell receptor beta chains drawn from one sample of a study of blood T cell repertoires in COVID-19. Assay: immunoSEQ multiplex PCR; the TCRdb copy retains only in-frame clones and omits some. The table has some 250,000 clones, 70% to 90% seen once. Sequencing used PBMCs or T cells enriched from blood (not recorded which). These TCRs come from a woman in her thirties or forties with acute COVID-19. The CDR3 runs from the conserved cysteine through the conserved F or W. The order of the fields is V gene, D gene, clone size, CDR3 length, J gene, CDR3 DNA, CDR3 protein. The D gene is left open where the match is weak. Clone size, where shown, is once, few, many, or a class for clones that have expanded.

TRBV11-2	.	once	14	TRBJ2-2	TGTGCCAGCAGCTTGGGACACATTACCGGGGAGCTGTTTTTT	CASSLGHITGELFF
TRBV5-1	TRBD2	once	15	TRBJ2-7	TGCGCCAGCAGCTTCGATGGGACTAGCGGTTTGGAGCAGTACTTC	CASSFDGTSGLEQYF
TRBV11-2	TRBD1	.	15	TRBJ1-2	TGTGCCAGCAGCGCGAGGGACAGGGGGCACTATGGCTACACCTTC	CASSARDRGHYGYTF
TRBV27	.	.	15	TRBJ1-1	TGTGCCAGCAGTTTAAGGAACAGGGTGGACACTGAAGCTTTCTTT	CASSLRNRVDTEAFF
TRBV4-1	TRBD2	.	15	TRBJ2-3	TGCGCCAGCAGCCTTGAAGCGGGAGAGGGTTATACGCAGTATTTT	CASSLEAGEGYTQYF
TRBV11-3	.	few	15	TRBJ2-1	TGTGCCAGCAGCTTAGATCTGCGGTCCTACAATGAGCAGTTCTTC	CASSLDLRSYNEQFF
TRBV11-2	.	.	13	TRBJ1-2	TGTGCCAGCAGCTCGGACATTAACTATGGCTACACCTTC	CASSSDINYGYTF
TRBV7-9	.	few	15	TRBJ1-1	TGTGCCAGCAGCGGGGTCAGGGGATCGAACACTGAAGCTTTCTTT	CASSGVRGSNTEAFF
TRBV25-1	.	.	18	TRBJ2-4	TGTGCAAGCAGTGAAGGGGGGGGCCAGGCACTAGCCAAAAACATTCAGTACTTC	CASSEGGGQALAKNIQYF
TRBV7-8	.	.	15	TRBJ2-7	TGTGCCAGCAGCTTCCCAGGACAGCACACCTACGAGCAGTACTTC	CASSFPGQHTYEQYF
TRBV3-1/TRBV3-2	TRBD2	.	18	TRBJ2-3	TGTGCCAGCAGTAACGAAGGATCTAGCGGAGCTCGCACAGATACGCAGTATTTT	CASSNEGSSGARTDTQYF
TRBV19	.	.	13	TRBJ2-2	TGTGCCAGTAGCCCTTCGAACACCGGGGAGCTGTTTTTT	CASSPSNTGELFF
TRBV7-3	TRBD1	once	16	TRBJ2-2	TGTGCCAGCAGCCCGTGGACAGGGTCGAACACCGGGGAGCTGTTTTTT	CASSPWTGSNTGELFF
TRBV7-9	.	.	17	TRBJ1-4	TGTGCCAGCAGCTATTTAACCGAACAGGGACCTAATGAAAAACTGTTTTTT	CASSYLTEQGPNEKLFF
TRBV7-2	TRBD2	.	14	TRBJ2-1	TGTGCCAGCAGCTCCGGACTAGCCTACAATGAGCAGTTCTTC	CASSSGLAYNEQFF
TRBV14	TRBD1	.	16	TRBJ1-2	TGTGCCAGCAGCCAAGCCCACAGGGGCGGCGACTATGGCTACACCTTC	CASSQAHRGGDYGYTF